Presented here are 24 T cell receptor beta chains from one specimen sequenced in a study of read filtering for tumor transcriptome and immune sequencing (dated by TCRdb to the early 2020s). The data were produced on an Illumina HiSeq 4000. Starting from 400 ng RNA, TCR libraries were constructed with the Immunoverse kit using molecular barcoded adaptors that cover the alpha/delta and beta/gamma chains. TCRdb trimmed the raw reads at Q25, called clones with MiXCR and kept productive beta chains. Rows are combined by CDR3 protein, so each entry shows the most common genes and DNA. Here the sample has approximately 61,000 distinct CDR3 sequences; roughly 19% occur a single time. Around an eighth of the sample lies in the top ten. The sequencing sample was made of a population of CD138-negative cells sorted from bone marrow. Interpreted using the paper, the cell subset or site label stands for: bone marrow mononuclear cells depleted of CD138+ plasma/myeloma cells by negative magnetic selection. All receptors derive from a donor over 35 with multiple myeloma.

This clonotype has more than one count but fewer than ten. This chain uses TRBV10-3 with TRBJ2-5, with D tentatively TRBD2 (5 bases). CDR3 length: 12 residues. Looked up from germline, CDR1 is ENHRY and CDR2 is SYGVKD. Trimming cost V 6 bases and J 2 bases, with 7 bases left between them. CDR3 amino acids: CAIRDLQETQYF. The CDR3, as DNA: TGTGCCATCAGGGACTTGCAAGAGACCCAGTACTTC.

On this clonotype itself: With only one base between it and a far larger clone, this is likely a read error. This chain links TRBV5-4 with TRBJ2-1; 10 bases align to TRBD2. The junction had 1 base not matched to a gene; V was cut back by 2 bases and J by 2 bases. Looked up from germline, CDR1 is SGHNT and CDR2 is YYREEE (reference sequence). The CDR3 consists of 15 residues. The CDR3 sequence is CASSFSGRAYNEQFF. As DNA, the CDR3 is TGTGCCAGCAGCTTCAGCGGGAGGGCCTACAATGAGCAGTTCTTC. The variable domain in full, completed from reference TRBV5-4 and TRBJ2-1, reads ETGVTQSPTHLIKTRGQQVTLRCSSQSGHNTVSWYQQALGQGPQFIFQYYREEENGRGNFPPRFSGLQFPNYSSELNVNALELDDSALYLCASSFSGRAYNEQFFGPGTRLTVL.

This clonotype has ten or more counts. The chain carries TRBV5-1 and TRBJ1-1, with 7 bases lining up with TRBD1. Germline trimming cut 3 bases from V and 6 bases from J; bases unmatched to any gene: 11. The germline V gene has CDR1 SGHRS and CDR2 YFSETQ. This CDR3 spans 15 amino acids. Here the CDR3 reads CASSSYSTGNAEAFF. CDR3 coding DNA: TGCGCCAGCAGCTCCTACTCGACAGGGAATGCTGAAGCTTTCTTT.

This clonotype was seen many times. The rearrangement joins TRBV28 to TRBJ2-3; D is unresolved. The CDR3 loop spans 12 amino acids. Germline CDR1 is MDHEN and CDR2 is SYDVKM. V was clipped by 7 bases and J by 0 bases, with 5 bases between them. The DNA for the CDR3 is TGTGCCAGCAAGACTAGCACAGATACGCAGTATTTT. This gives the protein CASKTSTDTQYF.

This clonotype was picked up a small number of times. V usage is TRBV20-1 and J usage is TRBJ2-7; 7 nucleotides line up with TRBD1. Germline V gives CDR1 DFQATT, CDR2 SNEGSKA (reference sequence). J lost 0 bases, V lost 6 bases, and 8 bases had no gene match. This CDR3 comprises 14 residues. The CDR3 DNA sequence: TGCAGTGCGTCCCGGGACAGCGTCTCCTACGAGCAGTACTTC. Protein: CSASRDSVSYEQYF.

This clonotype was detected many times. The V gene is TRBV13, the J gene TRBJ1-1; TRBD1 agrees at 7 bases. Trimming cost V 5 bases and J 7 bases; bases outside gene matches: 10. Germline CDR1 and CDR2: PRHDT and FYEKMQ (reference sequence). The CDR3 extends over 14 amino acids. CDR3 bases: TGTGCCAGCAGCCTCGGACAGGAGGGATATGAAGCTTTCTTT. Protein: CASSLGQEGYEAFF. The variable domain in full, completed from reference TRBV13 and TRBJ1-1, reads AAGVIQSPRHLIKEKRETATLKCYPIPRHDTVYWYQQGPGQDPQFLISFYEKMQSDKGSIPDRFSAQQFSDYHSELNMSSLELGDSALYFCASSLGQEGYEAFFGQGTRLTVV.

This clonotype has ten or more counts. This chain joins TRBV29-1 and TRBJ2-2; the D is unclear. Trimming left V 6 bases short and J 1 base short, with 3 bases between. The CDR3 length is 11 residues. Looked up from germline, CDR1 is SQVTM and CDR2 is ANQGSEA. The CDR3 sequence: CSVVNTGELFF. The CDR3 coding sequence is TGCAGCGTCGTGAACACCGGGGAGCTGTTTTTT.

This clonotype appeared a few times. The V gene is TRBV20-1, the J gene TRBJ1-1, with D unresolved. The CDR3 is 13 residues long. V was trimmed by 7 bases and J by 5 bases, leaving 17 bases between them. The germline gives CDR1 DFQATT, CDR2 SNEGSKA (reference sequence). The CDR3 DNA is TGCAGTGTCCGCAGCCGGGTGGGTACTGAAGCTTTCTTT. Translated, it gives CSVRSRVGTEAFF.

This clonotype has at least ten counts. V gene TRBV18 combines with J gene TRBJ2-7; D uncertain. V was clipped by 2 bases and J by 6 bases, with 17 bases between them. The V gene's germline CDR1 is KGHSH and CDR2 LQKENI. This CDR3 is 15 amino acids long. The CDR3 region has the DNA TGTGCCAGCTCACCAAACTCGGACGATGCGGCCGAGCAGTACTTC. Protein sequence: CASSPNSDDAAEQYF.

Note on this clonotype: Since no conserved phenylalanine or tryptophan closes the CDR3, a read error is the likely cause. The DNA is left out, because the CDR3 cannot be placed on it with certainty; the CDR3 is given as TCRdb lists it. The J gene is TRBJ2-7, the V gene TRBV3-2; TRBD1 reflects the table's D call only, with no check against the DNA. TRBV3-2 is an annotated pseudogene. The CDR3 is 15 amino acids in total, end residues counted. The CDR3 region is CASSQGTGVAYEQYS.

This clonotype has ten or more counts. This chain uses TRBV6-1 with TRBJ2-6; the match to TRBD2 covers 9 bases. The CDR3 is 19 residues long. Germline assignment: CDR1 MNHNS and CDR2 SASEGT. After removal of 0 bases from V and 3 bases from J, the junction contained 9 bases not matched to a gene. CDR3 bases: TGTGCCAGCAGTGAAGCGGGGAAGCGGGGGGCGAGTGGGGCCAACGTCCTGACTTTC. This sequence encodes CASSEAGKRGASGANVLTF.

This clonotype was observed many times. The CDR3 region has the DNA TGTGCCAGCAGCCAAGGAGGACAGGGGTTGGAGACCCAGTACTTC. Translated: CASSQGGQGLETQYF. The chain combines TRBV3-1 with TRBJ2-5, with TRBD1 identical over 9 bases. Germline V gene data show CDR1 as LGHDT and CDR2 as YNNKEL (reference sequence). The CDR3 spans 15 residues. With 1 base clipped from V and 5 bases from J, the junction kept 5 bases outside the gene matches.

This sequence joins TRBV28 and TRBJ1-1; TRBD1 matches 7 bases. Germline V gene lookup returns CDR1 MDHEN and CDR2 SYDVKM. V dropped 7 bases and J dropped 11; count of bases not matched to a gene: 10. The CDR3 has 12 residues. CDR3 loop: CASKADRARAFF. The CDR3, as DNA: TGTGCCAGCAAGGCCGACAGGGCCAGGGCTTTCTTT.

This clonotype was detected only a few times. The CDR3 is CASSDRGYEQYF. In DNA, the CDR3 is TGTGCCAGCAGTGACAGGGGCTACGAGCAGTACTTC. The rearrangement joins TRBV6-5 to TRBJ2-7, with 8 positions matching TRBD1. Trimming cost V 5 bases and J 3 bases; bases outside gene matches: 0. This CDR3 comprises 12 residues. Germline CDR1 is MNHEY and CDR2 is SVGAGI.

There are many counts of this clonotype. The V gene is TRBV4-1, the J gene TRBJ2-1; D ambiguous. The CDR3 covers 12 residues. Looked up from germline, CDR1 is MGHRA and CDR2 is YSYEKL. V shed 1 base and J shed 7 bases, with 5 bases lying between them. The CDR3 loop is CASSQVSNEQFF. CDR3 DNA: TGCGCCAGCAGCCAAGTCTCAAATGAGCAGTTCTTC.

This clonotype was seen a handful of times. The chain joins TRBV7-9 to TRBJ2-7; D may be TRBD1 (5 bases). The germline V gene encodes CDR1 SEHNR and CDR2 FQNEAQ (reference sequence). The CDR3 length is 15 residues. V dropped 5 bases and J dropped 5 bases, with 19 bases sitting between them. The CDR3 DNA reads TGTGCCAGCAGCGGCGAAGGGGCACGCGCTCACGAGCAGTACTTC. It yields the protein CASSGEGARAHEQYF. The variable domain in full, completed from reference TRBV7-9 and TRBJ2-7, reads DTGVSQNPRHKITKRGQNVTFRCDPISEHNRLYWYRQTLGQGPEFLTYFQNEAQLEKSRLLSDRFSAERPKGSFSTLEIQRTEQGDSAMYLCASSGEGARAHEQYFGPGTRLTVT.

This clonotype was observed at least ten times. The chain couples TRBV2 to TRBJ2-5; possible D gene TRBD2, 5 bases. The CDR3 extends over 12 amino acids. Trimming removed 6 bases at V and 4 bases at J, with 9 bases between. Germline CDR1 SNHLY, CDR2 FYNNEI. CDR3 in amino acids: CASRGEGETQYF. For the CDR3, the DNA is TGTGCCAGCAGGGGAGAGGGAGAGACCCAGTACTTC.

This chain links TRBV4-1 with TRBJ2-1; 7 bases fit TRBD2. Germline values: CDR1 MGHRA, CDR2 YSYEKL. The J segment lost 0 bases and the V segment lost 1 base, leaving 0 bases of the junction unmatched. The CDR3 totals 15 residues. The CDR3 region is CASSQASGSYNEQFF. The CDR3 DNA sequence: TGCGCCAGCAGCCAAGCTAGCGGCTCCTACAATGAGCAGTTCTTC.

This clonotype was found many times. This rearrangement joins TRBV15 to TRBJ2-3; 7 nucleotides align to TRBD2. The CDR3 totals 15 residues. The J segment lost 0 bases and the V segment lost 6 bases, leaving 6 bases of the junction unmatched. Per germline, CDR1 LNHNV and CDR2 YYDKDF (reference sequence). CDR3 residues: CATRRLASSTDTQYF. The CDR3, as DNA: TGTGCCACCAGAAGACTAGCCTCGAGCACAGATACGCAGTATTTT.

The J gene is TRBJ2-5, the V gene TRBV6-5, with a tentative D call TRBD1 (6 bases). Germline CDR1 reads MNHEY; CDR2 reads SVGAGI. V was cut by 4 bases and J by 3 bases, with 9 bases left in between. The CDR3 has 13 amino acids. CDR3 in DNA: TGTGCCAGCAGTTGGGCAGGGGAAGAGACCCAGTACTTC. This translates into CASSWAGEETQYF.

This clonotype was picked up many times. In nucleotides, the CDR3 is TGTGCCAGCAGTAGGTCTAACTATGGCTACACCTTC. Translating it yields CASSRSNYGYTF. This chain links TRBV28 with TRBJ1-2, with D unclear. The germline V gene encodes CDR1 MDHEN and CDR2 SYDVKM. The CDR3 length is 12 residues. Trimming took off 5 bases at V and 0 bases at J, with 4 bases between the two ends.

This clonotype has just a few counts. CDR3 protein: CASKPGVPNTEAFF. The DNA of the CDR3 is TGTGCCAGCAAACCGGGGGTACCGAACACTGAAGCTTTCTTT. The chain joins TRBV12-3 or TRBV12-4 to TRBJ1-1; tentatively, D is TRBD1 (5 bases). This CDR3 region has 14 residues. V lost 7 bases and J 1 base, leaving 13 bases between the germline ends.

This clonotype was detected a few times. A read error may explain this, as a much larger clone is one base away. The V and J genes are TRBV20-1 and TRBJ2-1; 7 bases match TRBD1. Germline-derived CDR1 and CDR2 are DFQATT and SNEGSKA (reference sequence). The CDR3 has 10 residues. Trimming took 8 bases from V and 10 from J; bases not matched to a gene: 5. CDR3 loop: CSSKGAEQFF. As DNA, the CDR3 is TGCAGTTCGAAGGGGGCCGAGCAGTTCTTC.

This clonotype was counted only a few times. This chain joins TRBV2 and TRBJ2-7; D is tentatively TRBD1 or TRBD2 (5 bases each). This CDR3 spans 13 amino acids. The germline V and J ends were trimmed by 6 bases and 1 base, with 10 bases remaining between them. Germline CDR1 is SNHLY and CDR2 is FYNNEI. As DNA, the CDR3 is TGTGCCAGCAGACGGGGACCATCCTACGAGCAGTACTTC. It specifies CASRRGPSYEQYF.